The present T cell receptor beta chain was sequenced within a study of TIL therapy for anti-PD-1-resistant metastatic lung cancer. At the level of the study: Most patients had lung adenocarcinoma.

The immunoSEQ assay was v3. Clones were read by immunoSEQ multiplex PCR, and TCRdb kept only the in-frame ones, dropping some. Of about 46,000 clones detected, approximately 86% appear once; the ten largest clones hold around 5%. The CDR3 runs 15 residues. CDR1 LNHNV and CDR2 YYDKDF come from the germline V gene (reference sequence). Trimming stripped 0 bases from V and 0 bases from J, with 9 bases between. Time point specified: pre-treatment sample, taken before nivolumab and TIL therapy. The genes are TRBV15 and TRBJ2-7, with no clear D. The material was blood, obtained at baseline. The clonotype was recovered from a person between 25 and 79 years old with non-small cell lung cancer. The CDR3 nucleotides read TGTGCCACCAGCAGAGAACGTGGAGACTCCTACGAGCAGTACTTC. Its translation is CATSRERGDSYEQYF.